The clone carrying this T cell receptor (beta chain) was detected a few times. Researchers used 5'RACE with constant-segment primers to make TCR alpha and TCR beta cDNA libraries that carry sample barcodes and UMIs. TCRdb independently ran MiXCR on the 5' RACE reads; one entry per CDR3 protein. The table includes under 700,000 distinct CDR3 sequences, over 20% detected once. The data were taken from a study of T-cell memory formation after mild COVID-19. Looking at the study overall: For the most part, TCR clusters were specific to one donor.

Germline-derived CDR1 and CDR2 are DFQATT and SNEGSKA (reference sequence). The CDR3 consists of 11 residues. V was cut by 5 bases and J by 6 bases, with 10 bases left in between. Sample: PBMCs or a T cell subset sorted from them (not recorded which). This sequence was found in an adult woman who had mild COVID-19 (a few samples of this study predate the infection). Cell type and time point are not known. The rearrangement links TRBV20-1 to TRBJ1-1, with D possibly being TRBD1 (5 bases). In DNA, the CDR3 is TGCAGTGCTGTGAGAGGGGCTGAAGCTTTCTTT. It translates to CSAVRGAEAFF.